The subject of this entry is one T cell receptor (beta chain). The germline CDR1 and CDR2 sequences are SGDLS and YYNGEE. The CDR3 spans 15 residues. J gave up 6 bases and V 4 bases, and 7 bases lay outside the gene matches. This record comes from a study of cytomegalovirus exposure and HLA in healthy donors. The method was immunoSEQ multiplex PCR; TCRdb's version includes in-frame clones alone and lacks a portion of them. The sample holds some 150,000 clones, roughly 89% seen once. The origin of this receptor is a young woman in good health and CMV-seropositive. The rearrangement uses TRBV9 and TRBJ1-2; TRBD1 matches 12 bases. The sample consisted of PBMCs. The CDR3 loop reads CASSLRDRGLDGYTF. For the CDR3, the DNA is TGTGCCAGCAGCCTGAGGGACAGGGGGCTCGATGGCTACACCTTC.